This record looks at one T cell receptor (beta chain) sequence and its context. Its antigen is undetermined. Full-length variable regions came from constant-region reverse primers plus semi-nested Nested Universal Primer A PCR. TCRdb re-analysed the 5' RACE reads in MiXCR, keeping a single row per CDR3 protein. The table has about 64,000 distinct CDR3 sequences, 20% to 25% seen once. Study conclusions and caveats: Tumor memory CD4+ T cell TCR gene usage was found to cluster with blood and lymph node memory CD4+ cells and with lymph node naive CD4+ cells. The larger cohort examined one V-J beta rearrangement, not whole repertoires.

Memory CD4+ cells were defined as CD4+CD45RO+CD25-. The germline V gene has CDR1 SGHTA and CDR2 FQGNSA. The CDR3 totals 14 residues. Trimming left V 8 bases short and J 5 bases short, with 15 bases between. The chain recombines TRBV7-2 with TRBJ1-4, with D hard to call. This receptor was identified in a female donor with breast cancer. Sequenced: memory CD4+ T cells sorted from a lymph node. As to subset: memory CD4+ T cells, CD4+CD45RO+CD25-. The DNA of the CDR3 is TGTGCCAGCGGCCCAGGTCACGGGAATGAAAAACTGTTTTTT. Its translation: CASGPGHGNEKLFF. Looking up the rest from reference TRBV7-2 and TRBJ1-4 gives the full variable domain: GAGVSQSPSNKVTEKGKDVELRCDPISGHTALYWYRQSLGQGLEFLIYFQGNSAPDKSGLPSDRFSAERTGGSVSTLTIQRTQQEDSAVYLCASGPGHGNEKLFFGSGTQLSVL.